The clone carrying this TCR beta chain was found once. No antigen is known for it. One end of the junction is discordant with germline, which a read error may explain. Each CDR3 protein gets one entry after TCRdb re-called the 5' RACE reads with MiXCR. The table shows under 900,000 distinct CDR3 sequences, with 15% to 20% occurring only once. CDR3 size: 16 residues. The germline V gene encodes CDR1 MNHEY and CDR2 SVGAGI. The source of the sample is a study of identical twins. Study-level results: Researchers reported excess low generation probability among twin-shared out-of-frame alpha sequences. Its conclusions, products of cross-sectional statistical analysis, did not come from following the same donors.

These data are also associated with another study on T cells expressing NK-cell markers. That source notes: CD3+CD56+NKG2C+, CD3+CD56+NKG2C- and CD3+CD56-NKG2C+ T cells, once sorted, supplied the TCR beta repertoires. Dominant NKG2C+ clonotypes made up 1.0-7.0% of CD8+ T cells in roughly 6 donors.

V is TRBV6-5 and J is TRBJ2-2; D possibly matches TRBD1 or TRBD2 (5 bases each). The clonotype comes from a woman younger than 35 in good health. Sample: PBMCs. CDR3: CASSFGRGSNTEELFF. DNA for the CDR3: TGTGCCAGCAGTTTCGGACGGGGCTCGAACACCGAGGAGCTGTTTTTT.